This T cell receptor beta chain was profiled in a study of cytomegalovirus exposure and HLA in healthy donors. V was pared by 10 bases and J by 2 bases, with 15 bases between. CDR1 and CDR2 (germline): ENHRY, SYGVKD. CDR3 size: 13 residues. Study-wide findings and caveats: Rare TCR sequences predominated, though certain public TCRs were found in many donors. Cytomegalovirus status, reportedly, was diagnosed with high specificity and sensitivity by the classifier. The finding came from a later analysis; first-cohort TCR clusters tended to co-occur in the approximately 120 validation repertoires.

A note on this clone: The antigen is unknown.

The method was immunoSEQ multiplex PCR; TCRdb's version includes in-frame clones alone and lacks a portion of them. The top ten clones hold roughly 3% of a sample with some 140,000 clones, 70% to 90% of them seen once. This receptor was obtained from a man aged 18 to 35 in good health and CMV-seronegative. Source material: PBMCs. The chain employs TRBV10-3 and TRBJ2-7; D is perhaps TRBD1 (7 bases). CDR3 sequence (DNA): TGTGCCAGCGGGAAGGGGGCCACCTACGAGCAGTACTTC. As protein: CASGKGATYEQYF.